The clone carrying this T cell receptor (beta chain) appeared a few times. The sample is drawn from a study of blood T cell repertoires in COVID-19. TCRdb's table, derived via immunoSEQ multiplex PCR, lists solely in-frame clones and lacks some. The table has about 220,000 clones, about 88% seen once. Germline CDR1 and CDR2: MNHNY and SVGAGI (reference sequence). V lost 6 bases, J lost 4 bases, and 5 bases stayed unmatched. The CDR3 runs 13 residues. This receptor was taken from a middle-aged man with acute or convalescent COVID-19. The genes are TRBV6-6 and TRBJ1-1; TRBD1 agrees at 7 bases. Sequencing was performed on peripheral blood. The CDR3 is CASSKAGGTEAFF. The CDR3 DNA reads TGTGCCAGCAGCAAGGCAGGGGGCACTGAAGCTTTCTTT.